This T cell receptor beta chain was captured in a study of cytomegalovirus exposure and HLA in healthy donors. Across the whole study: Among the approximately 400 donors who were genotyped, about 84% fell in the genetic ancestry cluster that is associated with self-reported Caucasian donors. Study-level findings and limits: In an earlier analysis, most TCR beta V segments were productive about 87% or about 30% of the time. Common viral pathogens were later found to be apparently linked to several of the most significant clusters.

Concerning this clone itself: Its specificity is not known.

PCR was performed using 60 Vbeta and 13 Jbeta primers. The data were produced by immunoSEQ multiplex PCR, yet TCRdb's version contains in-frame clones alone and is incomplete. This sample has about 43,000 clones, with roughly 60% found just once. This sequence was found in a human donor in good health. The sequenced sample was PBMCs.

This CDR3 is CASSPYRTYNYGYTF. CDR3 in DNA: TGTGCCAGCAGTCCGTACAGAACTTATAACTATGGCTACACCTTC. The chain uses TRBV28 and TRBJ1-2, with D hard to call. V was trimmed by 5 bases and J by 1 base, leaving 14 bases between them. Germline V gene lookup returns CDR1 MDHEN and CDR2 SYDVKM. There are 15 residues in the CDR3.